A single sample gave rise to the 32 T cell receptor beta chains below, sequenced in a study of blood T cell repertoires in COVID-19. Produced via immunoSEQ multiplex PCR; TCRdb's table is partial and in-frame only. The sample has about 210,000 clones, more than 75% seen once. Sequencing was done on a sample of PBMCs or T cells enriched from blood (not recorded which). These receptors were obtained from a man between 25 and 39 years old in a cohort exposed to, infected with or recovered from COVID-19 (not recorded which).

In this sample, this clone turned up once. The chain recombines TRBV5-1 with TRBJ2-1; 11 nucleotides match TRBD2. The CDR3 runs to 18 residues. V was clipped by 4 bases and J by 0 bases; unmatched bases: 9. Germline CDR1 reads SGHRS; CDR2 reads YFSETQ. The CDR3, as DNA: TGCGCCAGCAGCACGGGACTAGCGGCTTCCAGCTCCTACAATGAGCAGTTCTTC. It is translated as CASSTGLAASSSYNEQFF.

The J gene is TRBJ2-7, the V gene TRBV5-5; 10 bases fit TRBD1. CDR3 length: 14 residues. Unmatched junction bases numbered 3, after V lost 4 bases and J lost 2 bases. Germline values: CDR1 SGHKS, CDR2 YYEKEE (reference sequence). The CDR3: CASSAGTGAYEQYF. CDR3 nucleotide sequence: TGTGCCAGCAGCGCCGGGACAGGGGCCTACGAGCAGTACTTC.

The chain links TRBV28 to TRBJ1-4, with 7 bases lining up with TRBD1. J lost 6 bases, V lost 6 bases, and 7 bases had no gene match. Germline lookup yields CDR1 MDHEN and CDR2 SYDVKM. There are 14 residues in the CDR3. CDR3 sequence: CASRGDREDEKLFF. The CDR3 region has the DNA TGTGCCAGCAGGGGGGACAGAGAAGATGAAAAACTGTTTTTT.

V and J are TRBV10-2 and TRBJ1-6, with D uncertain. The length of the CDR3 is 14 residues. Germline V lookup: CDR1 WSHSY, CDR2 SAAADI. V lost 3 bases and J lost 6, with 9 bases in between. Here the CDR3 DNA reads TGCGCCAGCAGTGACAGGCAGGTTAATTCACCCCTCCACTTT. It is translated as CASSDRQVNSPLHF.

This clone has a single count. This chain joins TRBV24-1 and TRBJ2-1; D call uncertain. Germline values: CDR1 KGHDR, CDR2 SFDVKD. Trimming stripped 3 bases from V and 3 bases from J, with 8 bases between. This CDR3 is built from 14 residues. CDR3 nucleotides: TGTGCCACCAGTGATCCCGTTCTCTACAATGAGCAGTTCTTC. It codes for CATSDPVLYNEQFF.

This chain joins TRBV7-2 and TRBJ2-7; 7 bases map to TRBD2. The length of the CDR3 is 16 residues. The junction had 11 bases not matched to a gene; V was cut back by 1 base and J by 5 bases. Germline CDR1 SGHTA, CDR2 FQGNSA. Written as DNA, the CDR3 is TGTGCCAGCAGCTTAGAATTAGGACTAGGGAGTCACGAGCAGTACTTC. This codes for CASSLELGLGSHEQYF.

This clone showed up just once. This chain uses TRBV11-2 with TRBJ2-7, with 8 bases fitting TRBD1. The CDR3 contains 16 residues. Germline lookup yields CDR1 SGHAT and CDR2 FQNNGV. The V segment lost 5 bases and the J segment 7 bases; nucleotides outside the gene matches: 16. CDR3 protein: CASSPLPGQGGSEQYF. The CDR3 DNA sequence: TGTGCCAGCAGCCCCCTGCCAGGACAGGGAGGTTCTGAGCAGTACTTC.

The chain recombines TRBV27 with TRBJ1-2; TRBD1 matches at 8 bases. Trimming removed 3 bases from V and 6 bases from J; junction bases left unmatched: 3. Germline assignment: CDR1 MNHEY and CDR2 SMNVEV (reference sequence). The CDR3 contains 13 residues. This CDR3 is CASSLGQADGYTF. Here the CDR3 DNA reads TGTGCCAGCAGTTTGGGACAGGCCGATGGCTACACCTTC.

The rearrangement uses TRBV5-1 and TRBJ2-3; D ambiguous. Germline values: CDR1 SGHRS, CDR2 YFSETQ. This CDR3 contains 14 residues. V lost 4 bases to trimming and J lost 1 base, with 10 bases between them. The CDR3 reads CASSRLEGTDTQYF. In DNA form, the CDR3 reads TGCGCCAGCAGCCGCTTAGAGGGCACAGATACGCAGTATTTT.

CDR3 sequence (DNA): TGTGCCAGCAGCTGGGACTACTCCTACGAGCAGTACTTC. Amino acid sequence: CASSWDYSYEQYF. This chain joins TRBV7-9 and TRBJ2-7; 7 nucleotides align to TRBD2. J was trimmed by 0 bases and V by 4 bases; bases with no gene match: 0. The CDR3 consists of 13 residues. In germline, CDR1 is SEHNR, CDR2 FQNEAQ (reference sequence).

Comments on this clone: Other DNA variants within this sample encode the same CDR3. The chain joins TRBV6-5 to TRBJ1-5; D possibly corresponds to TRBD1 (5 bases). Germline V gives CDR1 MNHEY, CDR2 SVGAGI. V dropped 5 bases and J dropped 0 bases, with 8 bases sitting between them. The CDR3 is 14 amino acids. CDR3 amino acids: CASSPQGSNQPQHF. The CDR3 nucleotides read TGTGCCAGCAGTCCCCAGGGTAGCAATCAGCCCCAGCATTTT.

J is TRBJ1-6 and V is TRBV27, with 8 positions matching TRBD1. The V and J ends lost 6 bases and 8 bases, in that order; junction bases with no gene match: 9. The CDR3 is made up of 15 amino acids. Germline values: CDR1 MNHEY, CDR2 SMNVEV (reference sequence). The CDR3 DNA is TGTGCCAGCAGCATCCCCCGGGACAGGCATTCACCCCTCCACTTT. Translated, it gives CASSIPRDRHSPLHF.

The V call is TRBV5-4, the J call TRBJ2-7; 14 nucleotides agree with TRBD2. The CDR3 sequence is 17 residues long. After removal of 0 bases from V and 3 bases from J, the junction contained 5 bases not matched to a gene. Per the germline V gene, CDR1 is SGHNT and CDR2 is YYREEE (reference sequence). The CDR3 spells CASSLGGLAGVNYEQYF. In DNA form, the CDR3 reads TGTGCCAGCAGCTTGGGGGGACTAGCGGGAGTCAACTACGAGCAGTACTTC. Supplemented by reference TRBV5-4 and TRBJ2-7, the full variable domain reads ETGVTQSPTHLIKTRGQQVTLRCSSQSGHNTVSWYQQALGQGPQFIFQYYREEENGRGNFPPRFSGLQFPNYSSELNVNALELDDSALYLCASSLGGLAGVNYEQYFGPGTRLTVT.

The chain carries TRBV29-1 and TRBJ2-7; possibly TRBD2 for D (5 bases). V was clipped by 4 bases and J by 3 bases, with 7 bases between them. This CDR3 is 11 amino acids long. Germline values: CDR1 SQVTM, CDR2 ANQGSEA. In nucleotides, the CDR3 is TGCAGCGTTGCGGGAAGCTACGAGCAGTACTTC. Translated, it gives CSVAGSYEQYF.

The chain has TRBV5-1 and TRBJ2-3, with TRBD1 as a possible D gene (6 bases). The V gene lost 4 bases and the J gene lost 2 bases, with 20 bases spanning the gap. This CDR3 spans 17 amino acids. Germline loops: CDR1 SGHRS, CDR2 YFSETQ. DNA of the CDR3: TGCGCCAGCAGCCCCGTTGGGGGCGCCCTGCTCACAGATACGCAGTATTTT. It translates to CASSPVGGALLTDTQYF. Full variable domain (missing parts from reference TRBV5-1 and TRBJ2-3): KAGVTQTPRYLIKTRGQQVTLSCSPISGHRSVSWYQQTPGQGLQFLFEYFSETQRNKGNFPGRFSGRQFSNSRSEMNVSTLELGDSALYLCASSPVGGALLTDTQYFGPGTRLTVL.

The chain joins TRBV7-6 to TRBJ1-6; the match to TRBD1 covers 7 bases. Trimming at V came to 5 bases and at J to 9 bases, leaving 7 bases not matched to a gene. From germline, CDR1 is SGHVS and CDR2 FNYEAQ. The length of the CDR3 is 14 residues. The DNA for the CDR3 is TGTGCCAGCAGCACGGGACAGCTTTCTTCACCCCTCCACTTT. Amino acids: CASSTGQLSSPLHF.

The chain has TRBV18 and TRBJ2-7, with TRBD1 matching over 10 bases. The CDR3 has 13 residues. V lost 8 bases, J lost 5 bases, and 6 bases stayed unmatched. Germline-derived CDR1 and CDR2 are KGHSH and LQKENI. CDR3 protein: CASLDRGQNEQYF. CDR3 nucleotides: TGTGCCAGCCTCGACAGGGGGCAGAACGAGCAGTACTTC. Full variable domain (rest looked up from reference TRBV18 and TRBJ2-7): NAGVMQNPRHLVRRRGQEARLRCSPMKGHSHVYWYRQLPEEGLKFMVYLQKENIIDESGMPKERFSAEFPKEGPSILRIQQVVRGDSAAYFCASLDRGQNEQYFGPGTRLTVT.

V is TRBV7-8 and J is TRBJ2-5; D possibly corresponds to TRBD2 (6 bases). CDR1 is SGHVS and CDR2 is FQNEAQ in the germline V gene. Trimming removed 4 bases at V and 5 bases at J, with 20 bases between. The CDR3 consists of 16 residues. This CDR3 is CASSYQRVPSGETQYF. CDR3 DNA: TGTGCCAGCAGCTATCAGCGGGTTCCCTCCGGGGAGACCCAGTACTTC. The variable domain in full, with the rest retrieved from reference TRBV7-8 and TRBJ2-5, is GAGVSQSPRYKVAKRGQDVALRCDPISGHVSLFWYQQALGQGPEFLTYFQNEAQLDKSGLPSDRFFAERPEGSVSTLKIQRTQQEDSAVYLCASSYQRVPSGETQYFGPGTRLLVL.

CDR3: CASSLGPLAGGLSTDTQYF. For the CDR3, the DNA is TGTGCCAGCAGCTTAGGCCCCCTAGCGGGAGGGTTGAGCACAGATACGCAGTATTTT. The chain has TRBV11-2 and TRBJ2-3; TRBD2 aligns across 12 bases. The CDR3 runs to 19 residues. V shed 1 base and J 0 bases; nucleotides not matched to a gene: 8. Germline CDR1 and CDR2: SGHAT and FQNNGV.

The CDR3 sequence is CATSRARGAYEQYF. Here the CDR3 DNA reads TGTGCCACCAGCAGAGCACGGGGAGCCTACGAGCAGTACTTC. The V and J genes are TRBV15 and TRBJ2-7, with D perhaps TRBD2 (5 bases). The CDR3 extends over 14 amino acids. Germline V gene lookup returns CDR1 LNHNV and CDR2 YYDKDF (reference sequence). V lost 1 base and J 2 bases, leaving 9 bases between the germline ends. The full variable domain, completed using reference TRBV15 and TRBJ2-7, is DAMVIQNPRYQVTQFGKPVTLSCSQTLNHNVMYWYQQKSSQAPKLLFHYYDKDFNNEADTPDNFQSRRPNTSFCFLDIRSPGLGDTAMYLCATSRARGAYEQYFGPGTRLTVT.

The chain uses TRBV13 and TRBJ2-7, with D unresolved. Germline CDR1 is PRHDT and CDR2 is FYEKMQ (reference sequence). Deletions cut 4 bases from V and 6 bases from J, with 13 bases between. The CDR3 contains 13 residues. CDR3: CASSSLNKFEQYF. CDR3 coding DNA: TGTGCCAGCAGCTCCTTAAATAAATTCGAGCAGTACTTC.

The V gene is TRBV2, the J gene TRBJ2-5; TRBD1 aligns across 10 bases. Germline CDR1 and CDR2: SNHLY and FYNNEI. With 4 bases clipped from V and 3 bases from J, the junction kept 2 bases outside the gene matches. CDR3 size: 14 residues. The DNA for the CDR3 is TGTGCCAGCAGTGGGACAGGGGGGGAAGAGACCCAGTACTTC. It yields the protein CASSGTGGEETQYF.

The V gene is TRBV28, the J gene TRBJ1-1, with TRBD1 matching 7 bases. This CDR3 is built from 15 residues. Per the germline V gene, CDR1 is MDHEN and CDR2 is SYDVKM. V shed 6 bases and J 3 bases; nucleotides not matched to a gene: 10. The DNA of the CDR3 is TGTGCCAGCAGGTCTGCCCTAGGGGGCCACACTGAAGCTTTCTTT. Translation gives CASRSALGGHTEAFF.

The chain joins TRBV11-2 to TRBJ2-7; no definite D call. The V and J ends lost 5 bases and 4 bases respectively, with 18 bases between them. CDR1 is SGHAT, CDR2 FQNNGV, per germline. The CDR3 covers 15 residues. This chain's CDR3 is CASSQPGPTLYEQYF. The CDR3 DNA reads TGTGCCAGCAGCCAACCGGGTCCAACCCTTTACGAGCAGTACTTC.

The V gene is TRBV5-4, the J gene TRBJ2-1; D is possibly TRBD1 (5 bases). Trimming shortened V by 0 bases and J by 13 bases, and 23 bases separated the two germline ends. Looked up from germline, CDR1 is SGHNT and CDR2 is YYREEE (reference sequence). The CDR3 is 16 residues long. The CDR3 DNA sequence: TGTGCCAGCAGCTTGGACCTAACGTTAGCTGGGGCAAGACAGTTCTTC. This gives the protein CASSLDLTLAGARQFF.

The chain has TRBV15 and TRBJ2-5, with a weak D call TRBD2 (5 bases). Germline loops: CDR1 LNHNV, CDR2 YYDKDF (reference sequence). The V end was cut by 0 bases, the J end by 0 bases, with 8 bases between. This CDR3 has 15 amino acids. This CDR3 reads CATSRDPGNQETQYF. In DNA form, the CDR3 reads TGTGCCACCAGCAGAGACCCGGGGAACCAAGAGACCCAGTACTTC.

The gene calls are TRBV5-1 and TRBJ2-3; TRBD2 matches at 7 bases. This CDR3 contains 14 residues. V dropped 1 base and J dropped 3; count of bases not matched to a gene: 2. Germline V gene lookup returns CDR1 SGHRS and CDR2 YFSETQ. CDR3 in amino acids: CASSLTSATDTQYF. CDR3 DNA: TGCGCCAGCAGCTTGACTAGCGCTACAGATACGCAGTATTTT.

The chain is built from TRBV19 and TRBJ2-4, with D perhaps assigned TRBD1 or TRBD2 (12 bases each). CDR3 length equals 22 residues. Trimming left V 5 bases short and J 1 base short, with 33 bases between. Per the germline V gene, CDR1 is LNHDA and CDR2 is SQIVND (reference sequence). CDR3 residues: CASSPGQGAVGLAGWAKNIQYF. The CDR3 DNA follows: TGTGCCAGTAGTCCGGGACAGGGGGCCGTTGGACTAGCGGGATGGGCCAAAAACATTCAGTACTTC.

V is TRBV10-3 and J is TRBJ2-1; 9 bases match TRBD1. CDR3 length equals 14 residues. V shed 4 bases and J 6 bases; nucleotides not matched to a gene: 4. The germline V gene has CDR1 ENHRY and CDR2 SYGVKD. The DNA for the CDR3 is TGTGCCATCAGTGGACCGGGACAGGGCAATGAGCAGTTCTTC. Translating gives CAISGPGQGNEQFF.

The chain links TRBV7-2 to TRBJ1-5; D call uncertain. The CDR3 runs to 13 residues. V lost 3 bases and J lost 6, with 9 bases in between. The germline V gene has CDR1 SGHTA and CDR2 FQGNSA. The CDR3 coding sequence is TGTGCCAGCAGCTTTGAGAGAGGTCAGCCCCAGCATTTT. Its protein is CASSFERGQPQHF.

This chain uses TRBV4-3 with TRBJ2-1; 7 nucleotides line up with TRBD2. The CDR3 is 16 residues long. V lost 0 bases and J lost 4; bases outside the gene matches: 6. Germline V lookup: CDR1 LGHNA, CDR2 YSLEER. CDR3 loop: CASSQDGLAEYNEQFF. In nucleotides, the CDR3 is TGCGCCAGCAGCCAAGATGGGCTAGCGGAGTACAATGAGCAGTTCTTC.

The chain recombines TRBV7-2 with TRBJ1-2, with 7 bases matching TRBD1. Germline loops: CDR1 SGHTA, CDR2 FQGNSA. With 5 bases clipped from V and 2 bases from J, the junction kept 5 bases outside the gene matches. CDR3 length: 14 residues. The CDR3 coding sequence is TGTGCCAGCAGCCTTCTGGGACAGAACTATGGCTACACCTTC. The encoded protein is CASSLLGQNYGYTF.